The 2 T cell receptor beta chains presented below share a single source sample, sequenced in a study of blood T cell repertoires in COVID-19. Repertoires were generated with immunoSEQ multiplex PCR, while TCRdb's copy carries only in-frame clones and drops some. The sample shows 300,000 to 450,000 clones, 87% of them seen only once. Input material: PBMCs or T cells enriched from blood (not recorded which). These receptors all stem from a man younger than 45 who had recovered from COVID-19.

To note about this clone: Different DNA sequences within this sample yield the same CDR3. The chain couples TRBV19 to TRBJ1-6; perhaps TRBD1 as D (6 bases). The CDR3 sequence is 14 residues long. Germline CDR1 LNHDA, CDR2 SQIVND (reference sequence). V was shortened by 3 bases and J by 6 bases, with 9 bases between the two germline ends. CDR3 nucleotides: TGTGCCAGTAGTATTGGGACAACTAATTCACCCCTCCACTTT. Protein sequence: CASSIGTTNSPLHF.

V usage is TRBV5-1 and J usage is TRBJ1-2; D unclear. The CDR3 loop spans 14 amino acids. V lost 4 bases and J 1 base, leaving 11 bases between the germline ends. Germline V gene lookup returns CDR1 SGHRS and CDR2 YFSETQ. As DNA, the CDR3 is TGCGCCAGCAGCCCCGACGGGATTAACTATGGCTACACCTTC. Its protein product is CASSPDGINYGYTF.